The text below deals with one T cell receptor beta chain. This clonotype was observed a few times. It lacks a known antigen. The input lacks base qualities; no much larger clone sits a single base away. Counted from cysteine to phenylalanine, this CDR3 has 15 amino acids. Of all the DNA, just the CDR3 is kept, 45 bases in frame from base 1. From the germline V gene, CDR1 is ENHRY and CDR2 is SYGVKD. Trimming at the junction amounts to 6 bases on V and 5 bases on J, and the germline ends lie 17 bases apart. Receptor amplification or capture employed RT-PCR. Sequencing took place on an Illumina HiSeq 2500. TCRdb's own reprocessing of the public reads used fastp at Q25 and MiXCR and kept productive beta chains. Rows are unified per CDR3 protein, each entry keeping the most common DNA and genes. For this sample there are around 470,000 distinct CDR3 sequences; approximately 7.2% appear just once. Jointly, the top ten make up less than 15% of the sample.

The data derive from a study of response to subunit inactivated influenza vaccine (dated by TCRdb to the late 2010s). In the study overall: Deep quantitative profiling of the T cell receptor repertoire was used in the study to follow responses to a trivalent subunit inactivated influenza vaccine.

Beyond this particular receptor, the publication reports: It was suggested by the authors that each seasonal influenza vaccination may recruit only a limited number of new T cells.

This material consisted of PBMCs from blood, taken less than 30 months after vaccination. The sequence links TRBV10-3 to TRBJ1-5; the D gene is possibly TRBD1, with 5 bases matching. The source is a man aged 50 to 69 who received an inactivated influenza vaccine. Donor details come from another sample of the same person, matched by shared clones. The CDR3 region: CAISRSGPTDQPQHF. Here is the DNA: TGTGCCATCAGCAGATCGGGACCAACTGATCAGCCCCAGCATTTT.